This TCR beta chain was observed in a study of blood T cell repertoires in COVID-19. Study background: Donors in the United States, Italy and Spain gave samples during acute or convalescent COVID-19.

The CDR3 has 13 residues. Germline CDR1 GTSNPN, CDR2 SVGIG (reference sequence). V lost 7 bases and J lost 2; bases outside the gene matches: 4. The cohort comprised adults aged 18 to 89 years residing in 20 to 25 US areas. Profiled with immunoSEQ multiplex PCR; TCRdb holds only in-frame clones, not every one. The table includes roughly 160,000 clones, roughly 84% detected once. The receptor was derived from a woman aged 55-70 years who had recovered from COVID-19. Sequencing was carried out using PBMCs or T cells enriched from blood (not recorded which). This chain links TRBV30 with TRBJ1-5; TRBD1 matches at 8 bases. The CDR3 protein is CASTDRGNQPQHF. For the CDR3, the DNA is TGTGCCTCCACGGACAGGGGCAATCAGCCCCAGCATTTT.